Shown below are 30 T cell receptor beta chains from a single sample sequenced in a study of CD8+CD57+ T cells in acquired aplastic anemia. Genomic DNA, the template, was used for profiling of the TCR beta VDJ and CDR3. TCRdb processed the reads anew with MiXCR; each CDR3 protein has one entry. Of about 270,000 distinct CDR3 sequences in the sample, around 82% were seen once. The sequenced patients had an expansion of CD8+CD57+ cells seen by flow cytometry. The sequencing sample was made of sorted CD4+, CD8+, or CD8+CD57+ T cells (not recorded which) from PBMCs. These receptors were collected from a human donor with aplastic anemia.

In the case of this clonotype: At one end, the junction sequence differs from germline, possibly due to a read error. The rearrangement uses TRBV9 and TRBJ2-1; perhaps TRBD2 as D (6 bases). The length of the CDR3 is 13 residues. The germline V gene encodes CDR1 SGDLS and CDR2 YYNGEE. CDR3 sequence reads: CASSDGGMHTQTF. In DNA, the CDR3 is TGTGCCAGCAGTGATGGGGGGATGCACACGCAGACCTTC.

The chain joins TRBV11-2 to TRBJ2-3; 7 positions match TRBD1. V lost 5 bases to trimming and J lost 10 bases; unmatched junction nucleotides: 6. The CDR3 runs 12 residues. Germline CDR1 reads SGHAT; CDR2 reads FQNNGV. The CDR3 coding sequence is TGTGCCAGCAGCGCAATTGACAGGGCGCAGTATTTT. Protein product: CASSAIDRAQYF.

This chain uses TRBV15 with TRBJ2-7; the D gene is possibly TRBD2 (7 bases). The CDR3 is 16 amino acids. The V and J ends lost 3 bases and 7 bases respectively, with 22 bases between them. The germline gives CDR1 LNHNV, CDR2 YYDKDF (reference sequence). The CDR3 sequence is CATSSRGGGAQGEQYF. In DNA form, the CDR3 reads TGTGCCACCAGCAGCAGAGGGGGAGGGGCCCAGGGGGAGCAGTACTTC.

The sample holds one count of this clonotype. The chain carries TRBV7-9 and TRBJ2-7; the D gene is possibly TRBD1 (5 bases). The CDR3 contains 18 residues. V gave up 2 bases and J gave up 2 bases, with 22 bases separating them. Germline assignment: CDR1 SEHNR and CDR2 FQNEAQ (reference sequence). Written as DNA, the CDR3 is TGTGCCAGCAGCTTACATCCAACCGTGACAGCCCTTCCCTACGAGCAGTACGTC. Translation gives CASSLHPTVTALPYEQYV.

This clonotype was seen a few times. The V call is TRBV7-8, the J call TRBJ2-1, with D perhaps matching TRBD2 (5 bases). The CDR3 has 16 amino acids. Germline V gene data show CDR1 as SGHVS and CDR2 as FQNEAQ. The V end lost 2 bases, the J end lost 13 bases, and 24 bases lay between the germline ends. The CDR3 is CASSLPGSRDTQYQFF. The CDR3, as DNA: TGTGCCAGCAGCTTACCGGGAAGCCGCGATACGCAGTATCAGTTCTTC.

This clonotype was found a few times. CDR3 sequence: CASSLTGGAEQYF. Here the CDR3 DNA reads TGTGCCAGCAGCTTGACAGGGGGCGCCGAGCAGTACTTC. This chain joins TRBV7-2 and TRBJ2-7; 10 positions agree with TRBD1. The CDR3 covers 13 residues. J lost 6 bases, V lost 3 bases, and 2 bases had no gene match. The V gene's germline CDR1 is SGHTA and CDR2 FQGNSA.

Comment on this clonotype: The junction differs from germline at one of its ends, possibly a read error. In DNA form, the CDR3 reads TGTGCCACCAGCTTTGATAGCCAGGGGGGGAATGAGCAGTTCTTC. This codes for CATSFDSQGGNEQFF. This sequence joins TRBV5-4 and TRBJ2-1, with D possibly called TRBD1 or TRBD2 (7 bases each). There are 15 residues in the CDR3. Germline CDR1 and CDR2: SGHNT and YYREEE (reference sequence).

Note on this clonotype: The junction departs from the called germline gene at one end, perhaps through a read error. The chain joins TRBV7-8 to TRBJ2-5; D call uncertain. Germline CDR1 reads SGHVS; CDR2 reads FQNEAQ. The CDR3 is 14 amino acids. CDR3 coding DNA: TGTGCCAGCAGCAGAGGCGGCGAAGGCGAGACCCAGGACTTC. This translates into CASSRGGEGETQDF.

This clonotype was seen just once. Germline and junction disagree at one end, which may indicate a read error. CDR3 region: CASSQVQIREQFF. DNA for the CDR3: TGCGCCAGCAGCCAAGTTCAGATCCGTGAGCAGTTCTTC. The rearrangement links TRBV5-4 to TRBJ2-1; no clear D gene. The germline CDR1 and CDR2 sequences are SGHNT and YYREEE (reference sequence). The CDR3 covers 13 residues. The full variable domain, completed using reference TRBV5-4 and TRBJ2-1, is ETGVTQSPTHLIKTRGQQVTLRCSSQSGHNTVSWYQQALGQGPQFIFQYYREEENGRGNFPPRFSGLQFPNYSSELNVNALELDDSALYLCASSQVQIREQFFGPGTRLTVL.

Regarding this clonotype: The junction does not match germline at one end; this may be a read error. The chain recombines TRBV9 with TRBJ2-3; 7 nucleotides agree with TRBD1. Germline CDR1 SGDLS, CDR2 YYNGEE. The CDR3 is made up of 14 amino acids. DNA of the CDR3: TGTGCCAGCAGCATATACGGGACAGAAAATAAGCCCCATTTT. It specifies CASSIYGTENKPHF.

The rearrangement uses TRBV29-1 and TRBJ2-3; 7 positions agree with TRBD1. The CDR3 is 13 residues long. Unmatched junction bases numbered 4, after V lost 5 bases and J lost 2 bases. Germline CDR1 is SQVTM and CDR2 is ANQGSEA. The CDR3 DNA is TGCAGCGTTCTCAGGGGGACCACAGATACGCAGTATTTT. This encodes CSVLRGTTDTQYF.

The chain uses TRBV2 and TRBJ2-5; D is tentatively TRBD1 or TRBD2 (6 bases each). CDR1 and CDR2 from the germline V gene are SNHLY and FYNNEI. Trimming cost V 4 bases and J 11 bases, with 17 bases left between them. The CDR3 covers 13 residues. This chain's CDR3 is CASSVRGQQEQYF. The CDR3 DNA sequence: TGTGCCAGCAGTGTCCGGGGGCAACAGGAGCAGTACTTC.

The chain combines TRBV5-4 with TRBJ1-5; D not resolved. V was pared by 2 bases and J by 6 bases, with 12 bases between. Germline V CDR1 and CDR2: SGHNT, YYREEE (reference sequence). This CDR3 spans 14 amino acids. The CDR3 region is CASSFTSASQPQHF. The CDR3 DNA is TGTGCCAGCAGCTTTACTAGCGCGAGTCAGCCCCAGCATTTT.

Of note for this clonotype: Since the CDR3 does not end with the conserved phenylalanine or tryptophan, this likely comes from a read error. V and J are TRBV15 and TRBJ1-1; D uncertain. CDR1 and CDR2 from the germline V gene are LNHNV and YYDKDF (reference sequence). The CDR3 sequence is 15 residues long. DNA of the CDR3: TGTGCCAGCAGCTTATCAGGCGGAGCGCACGATGAAGCTTTCGTT. As protein: CASSLSGGAHDEAFV.

This chain links TRBV7-9 with TRBJ1-6; 7 bases match TRBD1. This CDR3 comprises 15 residues. In germline, CDR1 is SEHNR, CDR2 FQNEAQ (reference sequence). V lost 5 bases to trimming and J lost 15 bases; unmatched junction nucleotides: 16. The CDR3 DNA is TGTGCCAGCAGCCTGGGGGAGGGACAGCGATCCCACCTCCACTTT. This translates into CASSLGEGQRSHLHF.

This chain joins TRBV11-2 and TRBJ1-2; D is ambiguous. Per the germline V gene, CDR1 is SGHAT and CDR2 is FQNNGV. The length of the CDR3 is 15 residues. V was pared by 5 bases and J by 5 bases, with 18 bases between. Here the CDR3 DNA reads TGTGCCAGCAGCCCACCGCCGGGGTCCGGGTATGGCTACACCTTC. Protein: CASSPPPGSGYGYTF.

The chain recombines TRBV7-6 with TRBJ2-1; no clear D. Trimming took off 2 bases at V and 13 bases at J, with 24 bases between the two ends. This CDR3 spans 16 amino acids. Per germline, CDR1 SGHVS and CDR2 FNYEAQ. Written as DNA, the CDR3 is TGTGCCAGCAGCTTACCCCCCACAGATACGCAGTATGTTCAGTTCTTC. Translated, it gives CASSLPPTDTQYVQFF.

The V call is TRBV24-1, the J call TRBJ2-3; TRBD2 might be the D (5 bases). The CDR3 runs 16 residues. Between the trimmed V and J ends, which lost 3 bases and 3 bases, there was a span of 15 bases. The germline V gene has CDR1 KGHDR and CDR2 SFDVKD. The CDR3 is CATSDVGNSYTDTQYF. As DNA, the CDR3 is TGTGCCACCAGTGATGTCGGGAACAGCTATACAGATACGCAGTATTTT.

The genes are TRBV7-9 and TRBJ2-7; either TRBD1 or TRBD2 may supply D (5 bases each). CDR1 is SEHNR and CDR2 is FQNEAQ in the germline V gene (reference sequence). The CDR3 consists of 18 residues. Trimming pared 3 bases from V and 4 bases from J, leaving 25 bases between. Here the CDR3 reads CASSFHPDGAGDSYEQYV. The CDR3, as DNA: TGTGCCAGCAGCTTTCATCCAGACGGGGCAGGCGATTCGTACGAGCAGTACGTC.

This rearrangement joins TRBV7-3 to TRBJ2-1, with 7 bases fitting TRBD2. The CDR3 spans 16 residues. Unmatched junction bases numbered 19, after V lost 4 bases and J lost 13 bases. CDR1 and CDR2 from the germline V gene are SGHTA and FQGTGA. Here the CDR3 DNA reads TGTGCCAGCAGCTCCCGGGGGGAGGCAGATACGCAGTATCAGTTCTTC. It specifies CASSSRGEADTQYQFF.

The count of this clonotype is one. A junction boundary mismatches the germline segment, possibly from a read error. V gene TRBV9 combines with J gene TRBJ2-2; tentative D call: TRBD1 (6 bases). The CDR3 has 14 amino acids. CDR1 is SGDLS and CDR2 is YYNGEE in the germline V gene. CDR3 amino acids: CASRVGGDTQELVF. The DNA of the CDR3 is TGTGCCAGCAGGGTAGGGGGAGACACGCAGGAGCTGGTTTTT.

This clonotype occurred once. This likely comes from a read error, as the CDR3 has no conserved phenylalanine or tryptophan at its end. The DNA is omitted, as the CDR3 cannot be located on it reliably, and the CDR3 follows TCRdb's listing. The J gene is TRBJ1-2, the V gene TRBV2; the table's D call TRBD1 went unverified against the DNA. The CDR3 has 16 residues if both end residues are counted. Looked up from germline, CDR1 is SNHLY and CDR2 is FYNNEI. The CDR3 region is CASSSRDRGLEYGNTV.

As concerns this clonotype: As the CDR3 is not closed by the conserved phenylalanine or tryptophan, this likely results from a read error. No DNA is shown, since the ends of the CDR3 on it are uncertain; the CDR3 is the one TCRdb lists. The chain uses TRBV19 and TRBJ2-1; the D call of TRBD1 is as the table states it, not checked on the DNA. Germline V gene sequence: CDR1 LNHDA, CDR2 SQIVND (reference sequence). The CDR3 region is 15 residues in length, termini included. The CDR3 protein is CASSAQGCFGNTFGS.

The chain is built from TRBV19 and TRBJ2-1; the match to TRBD2 covers 10 bases. This CDR3 has 15 residues. CDR1 is LNHDA, CDR2 SQIVND, per germline (reference sequence). CDR3 nucleotide sequence: TGTGCAAGGAGAATCACTAGCGGGGCCTACAATGAGCAGTTCTTC. As protein: CARRITSGAYNEQFF.

The sample holds one count of this clonotype. The chain has TRBV2 and TRBJ1-6, with D possibly being TRBD1 (6 bases). Germline V gene sequence: CDR1 SNHLY, CDR2 FYNNEI. The CDR3 length is 16 residues. V gave up 5 bases and J gave up 9 bases, with 20 bases separating them. The CDR3 DNA is TGTGCCAGCAGTAAACACAACAGGGTTGGGGTTTCACCCCTCCACTTT. Its translation: CASSKHNRVGVSPLHF.

Details on this clonotype: One end of the junction is discordant with germline, which a read error may explain. The rearrangement uses TRBV9 and TRBJ1-1; D perhaps matches TRBD1 (5 bases). Germline-derived CDR1 and CDR2 are SGDLS and YYNGEE. The CDR3 loop spans 13 amino acids. This chain's CDR3 is CASSVGGRKDTQF. The CDR3, as DNA: TGTGCCAGCAGCGTAGGGGGCAGGAAAGATACGCAGTTT. Based on the CDR3 plus reference TRBV9 and TRBJ1-1, the full variable domain is DSGVTQTPKHLITATGQRVTLRCSPRSGDLSVYWYQQSLDQGLQFLIQYYNGEERAKGNILERFSAQQFPDLHSELNLSSLELGDSALYFCASSVGGRKDTQFGQGTRLTVV.

Details on this clonotype: A junction end diverges from the germline sequence, so it may reflect a read error. The chain uses TRBV15 and TRBJ2-3; D is tentatively TRBD1 or TRBD2 (5 bases each). The CDR3 is made up of 14 amino acids. Germline V lookup: CDR1 LNHNV, CDR2 YYDKDF (reference sequence). The CDR3 protein is CATSTRQGPETQYF. The CDR3 DNA follows: TGTGCCACCAGCACCCGGCAGGGACCAGAGACGCAGTACTTT.

The rearrangement uses TRBV7-3 and TRBJ2-3, with no clear D. The CDR3 is 14 residues long. V lost 2 bases to trimming and J lost 9 bases, with 15 bases between them. CDR1 SGHTA and CDR2 FQGTGA come from the germline V gene. The CDR3 coding sequence is TGTGCCAGCAGCTTAGTGGCAGGTCCAACCACGCAGTATTTT. Its translation: CASSLVAGPTTQYF.

There are many counts of this clonotype. This chain joins TRBV10-1 and TRBJ1-5; a weak D match, TRBD1 (5 bases). V was cut by 4 bases and J by 0 bases, with 22 bases left in between. CDR3 length equals 19 residues. Germline CDR1 reads WNHNN; CDR2 reads SYGVQD (reference sequence). The CDR3: CASSGVDSEIPYSNQPQHF. The CDR3 coding sequence is TGCGCCAGCAGTGGAGTTGACAGCGAAATTCCCTATAGCAATCAGCCCCAGCATTTT.

V is TRBV12-3 or TRBV12-4 and J is TRBJ2-3; 7 bases align to TRBD2. This CDR3 spans 15 amino acids. V was pared by 7 bases and J by 5 bases, with 12 bases of the junction left unmatched. The CDR3 spells CASTSGGLPGDTQYF. Written as DNA, the CDR3 is TGTGCCAGCACTTCGGGAGGCTTACCAGGAGATACGCAGTATTTT.